A selection of T cell receptor beta chains follows, all from one sample in a study of CD8 T cells in Susac syndrome. TCRdb re-called the immunoSEQ multiplex PCR reads through MiXCR, storing one row per CDR3 protein. The data contain some 300,000 distinct CDR3 sequences, 85% of them singletons. The specimen was CD8+ T cells from PBMCs. These receptor sequences come from a human donor with multiple sclerosis. The CDR3 runs from the conserved cysteine through the conserved F or W. D genes are given only for firm matches. Not all rows give a size; the values are once, few, many and, for expanded clones, a class.

size: -; V: TRBV15; J: TRBJ2-3; D: -; DNA: TGTGCCACCAGCTCCCTGTCAGGGGGCACAGATACGCAGTATTTT; CDR3: CATSSLSGGTDTQYF
size: -; V: TRBV30; J: TRBJ1-1; D: -; DNA: TGTGCCTGGAGTGAACAGGCTCCCCCGACCACTGAAGCTTTCTTT; CDR3: CAWSEQAPPTTEAFF
size: -; V: TRBV13; J: TRBJ2-1; D: -; DNA: TGTGCCAGCAGCTTATGGGATCGCAATGAGCAGTTCTTC; CDR3: CASSLWDRNEQFF
size: -; V: TRBV7-9; J: TRBJ2-1; D: -; DNA: TGTGCCAGCAGCTTAATCGGTGGCGGGGCGTCCTACAATGAGCAGTTCTTC; CDR3: CASSLIGGGASYNEQFF
size: -; V: TRBV7-9; J: TRBJ2-1; D: -; DNA: TGTGCCAGCAGCTTAATGGATGGCGGGATCACATACAATGAGCAGTTCTTC; CDR3: CASSLMDGGITYNEQFF
size: -; V: TRBV6-1; J: TRBJ2-3; D: TRBD2; DNA: TGTGCCAGCAGTCGTAGCGGGGTGGCGCAGTATTTT; CDR3: CASSRSGVAQYF
size: -; V: TRBV11-2; J: TRBJ2-3; D: -; DNA: TGTGCCAGCAGCTCCCCGGGACCACAGTCCACAGATACGCAGTATTTT; CDR3: CASSSPGPQSTDTQYF
size: few; V: TRBV7-6; J: TRBJ2-1; D: -; DNA: TGTGCCAGCAGCTTAGGGCCGACGGATGAGCAGTTCTTC; CDR3: CASSLGPTDEQFF
size: -; V: TRBV18; J: TRBJ1-2; D: TRBD1; DNA: TGTGCCAGCTCACCACGTGGGACAGGGAATTTCTATGGCTACACCTTC; CDR3: CASSPRGTGNFYGYTF
size: -; V: TRBV29-1; J: TRBJ2-7; D: TRBD2; DNA: TGCAGCGTTGAAGTTGAAAGCGGGGGGGACAGATCCTACGAGCAGTACTTC; CDR3: CSVEVESGGDRSYEQYF
size: -; V: TRBV5-6; J: TRBJ2-1; D: -; DNA: TGTGCCAGCAGCTTAGGAGCCGGAAGGGGCGATGAGCAGTTCTTC; CDR3: CASSLGAGRGDEQFF
size: -; V: TRBV6-5; J: TRBJ1-2; D: -; DNA: TGTGCCAGCAGTTATGGGAGGGTTGGCTATGGCTACACCTTC; CDR3: CASSYGRVGYGYTF
size: few; V: TRBV6-5; J: TRBJ2-5; D: TRBD1; DNA: TGTGCCAGCAGTTACGGACAGGGGTCCCAGTACTTC; CDR3: CASSYGQGSQYF
size: -; V: TRBV6-1; J: TRBJ2-1; D: -; DNA: TGTGCCAGCAAGGTTGAAGACTACAATGAGCAGTTCTTC; CDR3: CASKVEDYNEQFF
size: -; V: TRBV4-3; J: TRBJ1-2; D: -; DNA: TGCGCCAGCAGCCAAGAAGGGGCCGGGACTAATGGCTACACCTTC; CDR3: CASSQEGAGTNGYTF
size: -; V: TRBV29-1; J: TRBJ2-5; D: -; DNA: TGCAGCCTTGCGGGTGGGGAGACCCAGTACTTC; CDR3: CSLAGGETQYF
size: -; V: TRBV30; J: TRBJ2-7; D: -; DNA: TGTGCCTGGAGTGGCGGCGGCGGCCACGAGCAGTACTTC; CDR3: CAWSGGGGHEQYF
size: -; V: TRBV11-2; J: TRBJ2-2; D: -; DNA: TGTGCCAGCAGCTTAAAAGGTTTTCCCAACACCGGGGAGCTGTTTTTT; CDR3: CASSLKGFPNTGELFF
size: -; V: TRBV28; J: TRBJ2-3; D: -; DNA: TGTGCCAGCACCGACAGGCACTCTAGCACAGATACGCAGTATTTT; CDR3: CASTDRHSSTDTQYF
size: -; V: TRBV30; J: TRBJ2-7; D: TRBD2; DNA: TGTGCCTGGAGGATAAGCGGGGGGCTGACCTACGAGCAGTACTTC; CDR3: CAWRISGGLTYEQYF
size: -; V: TRBV2; J: TRBJ1-3; D: -; DNA: TGTGCCAGCAGTGAAAGTTTAGCAGGATCCGGAAACACCATATATTTT; CDR3: CASSESLAGSGNTIYF
size: -; V: TRBV27; J: TRBJ2-7; D: TRBD1; DNA: TGTGCCAGCAGTTTATCGGAGTATCGGACAGGGGCGTATGAGCAGTACTTC; CDR3: CASSLSEYRTGAYEQYF
size: -; V: TRBV10-3; J: TRBJ2-7; D: TRBD2; DNA: TGTGCCATCAGTGAGTCGCGGGAGTTCCCCCACGAGCAGTACTTC; CDR3: CAISESREFPHEQYF
size: once; V: TRBV29-1; J: TRBJ1-2; D: -; DNA: TGCAGCGTCCCCAGAAACTCTAACTATGGCTACACCTTC; CDR3: CSVPRNSNYGYTF
size: -; V: TRBV27; J: TRBJ2-1; D: TRBD2; DNA: TGTGCCAGCAGTTTAGGACTAGCTGCCCACAATGAGCAGTTCTTC; CDR3: CASSLGLAAHNEQFF
size: -; V: TRBV11-2; J: TRBJ2-1; D: -; DNA: TGTGCCAGCAGTGTCCAGGGTTCCTACAATGAGCAGTTCTTC; CDR3: CASSVQGSYNEQFF
size: -; V: TRBV19; J: TRBJ2-1; D: TRBD2; DNA: TGTGCCAGTAGCCCGAGCGGGAGTATCTACAATGAGCAGTTCTTC; CDR3: CASSPSGSIYNEQFF
size: -; V: TRBV24-1; J: TRBJ1-5; D: -; DNA: TGTGCCACCAGTGAGGCAGAGCACTTCCCCCAGCATTTT; CDR3: CATSEAEHFPQHF
size: -; V: TRBV7-3; J: TRBJ2-5; D: -; DNA: TGTGCCAGCAGCACAGAGGGGGGCAAAGAGACCCAGTACTTC; CDR3: CASSTEGGKETQYF
size: -; V: TRBV6-5; J: TRBJ2-1; D: TRBD2; DNA: TGTGCCAGCAGTTACGTTTCTAGCGGGAGTATAAATGAGCAGTTCTTC; CDR3: CASSYVSSGSINEQFF
size: -; V: TRBV27; J: TRBJ1-2; D: TRBD1; DNA: TGTGCCAGCAGTTGGGGGACAGGGGCAAGCACTAACTATGGCTACACCTTC; CDR3: CASSWGTGASTNYGYTF
size: once; V: TRBV28; J: TRBJ1-1; D: -; DNA: TGTGCCAGCAGCTATCGAGGAGAGAACACTGAAGCTTTCTTT; CDR3: CASSYRGENTEAFF
size: -; V: TRBV27; J: TRBJ1-1; D: -; DNA: TGTGCCAGCAGTCCCTCCCGGGTGGGTATGAACACTGAAGCTTTCTTT; CDR3: CASSPSRVGMNTEAFF
size: -; V: TRBV2; J: TRBJ2-6; D: -; DNA: TGTGCCAGCACTTGGACCTCTGGGGCCAACGTCCTGACTTTC; CDR3: CASTWTSGANVLTF
size: -; V: TRBV6-1; J: TRBJ1-2; D: -; DNA: TGTGCCAGCAGTGAGGGGTCGATACCCCTTTTCTATGGCTACACCTTC; CDR3: CASSEGSIPLFYGYTF
size: once; V: TRBV29-1; J: TRBJ2-7; D: -; DNA: TGCAGCGTTCTCTTCGGCGGGGCCTACGAGCAGTACTTC; CDR3: CSVLFGGAYEQYF
size: few; V: TRBV16; J: TRBJ2-1; D: -; DNA: TGTGCCAGCAGCCAGGGAACCAATGAGCAGTTCTTC; CDR3: CASSQGTNEQFF
size: -; V: TRBV6-5; J: TRBJ1-1; D: -; DNA: TGTGCCAGCAGTTACACCCCGGCAGGGTCTCGGGCTGAAGCTTTCTTT; CDR3: CASSYTPAGSRAEAFF
size: few; V: TRBV15; J: TRBJ1-2; D: -; DNA: TGTGCCACCAGCAGAGACATCCCGGGGAGCTATGGCTACACCTTT; CDR3: CATSRDIPGSYGYTF
size: -; V: TRBV4-3; J: TRBJ2-2; D: -; DNA: TGCGCCAGCAGCCAGGAGGGGAGTCGAGGGGGGCTCTCCGGGGAGCTGTTTTTT; CDR3: CASSQEGSRGGLSGELFF
size: -; V: TRBV28; J: TRBJ1-4; D: -; DNA: TGTGCCAGCAGTTTGATCGGGGCGGGGGAAAAACTGTTTTTT; CDR3: CASSLIGAGEKLFF
size: -; V: TRBV10-3; J: TRBJ2-3; D: -; DNA: TGTGCCATCAGTGCCGGGCGTGGGAGCACAGATACGCAGTATTTT; CDR3: CAISAGRGSTDTQYF